Listed below are T cell receptor beta chains from one sample, sequenced in a study of cytomegalovirus exposure and HLA in healthy donors. TCRdb's table, derived via immunoSEQ multiplex PCR, lists solely in-frame clones and lacks some. Of about 270,000 clones listed, just over 70% are singletons. The sequenced sample was PBMCs. The receptors originated from a female donor in good health and CMV-seronegative. Both conserved end residues are part of each CDR3. D genes are given only for firm matches. The listing skips clone size in some rows; elsewhere it reads once, few, many or a size class.

DNA	CDR3	size	V	J	D
TGCGCCAGCAGCTTGTCGGGTCGACGCACAGATACGCAGTATTTT	CASSLSGRRTDTQYF	few	TRBV5-1	TRBJ2-3	NA
TGTGCCAGCAGTACAGCGGTATCCTACAATGAGCAGTTCTTC	CASSTAVSYNEQFF	NA	TRBV6-6	TRBJ2-1	NA
TGTGCCAGCAGCTTAATCGGACTAGAGAACACCGGGGAGCTGTTTTTT	CASSLIGLENTGELFF	NA	TRBV5-4	TRBJ2-2	TRBD2
TGTGCCAGCAGCCCTCACAGGGGGCAGAGAGAAAAACTGTTTTTT	CASSPHRGQREKLFF	few	TRBV7-9	TRBJ1-4	TRBD1
TGTGCCAGCAGCTTAGGTCAGAACACTGAAGCTTTCTTT	CASSLGQNTEAFF	NA	TRBV7-6	TRBJ1-1	NA
TGTGCCAGCAGTGATCCCGGACAGGGAAAGTACAATGAGCAGTTCTTC	CASSDPGQGKYNEQFF	NA	TRBV25-1	TRBJ2-1	TRBD1
TGTGCCAGCAGCGCAGGGGAGAGGAGTCAGCCCCAGCATTTT	CASSAGERSQPQHF	NA	TRBV9	TRBJ1-5	NA
TGTGCCAGCAGCAACAGGGCAACTAATGAAAAACTGTTTTTT	CASSNRATNEKLFF	NA	TRBV7-9	TRBJ1-4	NA
TGTGCCAGCAGCCCACGTCTCGGGAGCTCCTACAATGAGCAGTTCTTC	CASSPRLGSSYNEQFF	few	TRBV7-9	TRBJ2-1	NA
TGTGCCAGCAGTGCAAAACCGACAGGGCCAGGAAGCACAGATACGCAGTATTTT	CASSAKPTGPGSTDTQYF	few	TRBV6-1	TRBJ2-3	TRBD1
TGTGCCAGCAGCCCGGTGGTAGGCAGGGATCAGCCCCAGCATTTT	CASSPVVGRDQPQHF	NA	TRBV11-2	TRBJ1-5	NA
TGTGCCAGCAGCTTAGGGGGCTTGAACACTGAAGCTTTCTTT	CASSLGGLNTEAFF	NA	TRBV11-2	TRBJ1-1	NA
TGTGCCAGCAGGCACCTCCAGGGTCGTGAAGCTTTCTTT	CASRHLQGREAFF	NA	TRBV6-1	TRBJ1-1	NA
TGTTCCAGCTCCCTAGCGGGAGGTTACGAGCAGTACTTC	CSSSLAGGYEQYF	NA	TRBV7-9	TRBJ2-7	TRBD2
TGTGCCAGCAGTTACTCGAAGGGCGGGAGCTACGAGCAGTACTTC	CASSYSKGGSYEQYF	NA	TRBV6-5	TRBJ2-7	TRBD2
TGTGCCAGCAGCTTAGTGTTTTCGGCGGGAAAAGATACGCAGTATTTT	CASSLVFSAGKDTQYF	NA	TRBV11-3	TRBJ2-3	NA
TGTGCCAGCAACACAGGGGAGGAGGGTCAGCCCCAGCATTTT	CASNTGEEGQPQHF	NA	TRBV2	TRBJ1-5	TRBD1
TGTGCCAGCAGCCAAGGAGGGACAGGGGAAAAACTGTTTTTT	CASSQGGTGEKLFF	NA	TRBV4-2	TRBJ1-4	TRBD1
TGTGCCAGCAGTGAACCGGGACAGCTATACCCCCCTCTTTACGAGCAGTACTTC	CASSEPGQLYPPLYEQYF	few	TRBV6-1	TRBJ2-7	TRBD1
TGCGCCAGCAGCTCGACAGGGCCCGACTACGAGCAGTACTTC	CASSSTGPDYEQYF	NA	TRBV5-1	TRBJ2-7	TRBD1
TGTGCCAGCAGGCTTAGTAGCGTTCGCGCAGATACGCAGTATTTT	CASRLSSVRADTQYF	NA	TRBV6-1	TRBJ2-3	NA
TGTGCCAGCAGCTTAGGGGTGAGGGAGCAGTACTTC	CASSLGVREQYF	few	TRBV5-4	TRBJ2-7	NA
TGTGCCAGCAGCGTGGGACTAGCTCTTGGCAATGAGCAGTTCTTC	CASSVGLALGNEQFF	few	TRBV9	TRBJ2-1	TRBD2
TGTGCCAGTAGGGCCGGGACACCGACGGGCAGGGGCTACACCTTC	CASRAGTPTGRGYTF	NA	TRBV19	TRBJ1-2	NA
TGTGCCAGCAGTGACCCCCGGCAGGGGTCCACTGAAGCTTTCTTT	CASSDPRQGSTEAFF	NA	TRBV6-6	TRBJ1-1	NA
TGTGCCAGCAGCTTCTTTGCTAGCGGGAGGGAAAACGAGCAGTACTTC	CASSFFASGRENEQYF	NA	TRBV13	TRBJ2-7	TRBD2
TGCAGCGTTGATGACCTAGCGGTTTACAATGAGCAGTTCTTC	CSVDDLAVYNEQFF	NA	TRBV29-1	TRBJ2-1	TRBD2
TGTGCCAGCTCACCCCGAGCGAACACCGGGGAGCTGTTTTTT	CASSPRANTGELFF	NA	TRBV18	TRBJ2-2	NA
TGTGCCAGCAGCTCACTAGGGGGACAGGGGCAAAGCACAGATACGCAGTATTTT	CASSSLGGQGQSTDTQYF	few	TRBV7-3	TRBJ2-3	TRBD1